The 20 T cell receptor beta chains listed next were all sequenced from one sample in a study of T cell clonality in common variable immunodeficiency. Study results and caveats: Common variable immunodeficiency TCR beta sequences reportedly had fewer deletions and N-nucleotide insertions.

These TCRs' antigens remain unknown. The method was immunoSEQ multiplex PCR; TCRdb's version includes in-frame clones alone and lacks a portion of them. Sampling found around 28,000 clones, none seen once. Sequences were obtained from peripheral blood mononuclear cells. These TCRs come from a human donor with common variable immunodeficiency.

This clone has only a few counts. The read stops 3 residues short of the end of the CDR3; the missing end is completed from the germline J gene. This chain connects TRBV6-2 or TRBV6-3 to TRBJ2-1, with D possibly TRBD2 on 6 matching bases. Trimming pared 2 bases from V and 8 bases from J, leaving 10 bases between. The V gene's germline CDR1 is MNHEY and CDR2 SVGEGT. This CDR3 region has 13 residues. This chain's CDR3 is CASSYRREDEQFF. The DNA read from the CDR3 is TGTGCCAGCAGTTACCGCAGGGAGGATGAG.

This clone was seen a few times. The observed sequence ends 3 residues before the CDR3 terminus, with the missing tail filled in from the germline J gene. The chain uses TRBV19 and TRBJ2-7; D is possibly TRBD1 (6 bases). The CDR3 extends over 15 amino acids. V lost 1 base to trimming and J lost 0 bases, with 10 bases between them. CDR1 is LNHDA and CDR2 is SQIVND in the germline V gene (reference sequence). This CDR3 reads CASSIVTGNSYEQYF. Incomplete CDR3 DNA: TGTGCCAGTAGTATAGTTACAGGGAACTCCTACGAG.

With respect to this clone: Read data end 3 residues before the CDR3 end; the end is taken from the germline J gene. This rearrangement joins TRBV6-2 or TRBV6-3 to TRBJ2-1; tentatively, D is TRBD2 (6 bases). V lost 0 bases to trimming and J lost 9 bases, with 12 bases between them. The germline V gene encodes CDR1 MNHEY and CDR2 SVGEGT. The CDR3 runs 14 residues. The CDR3 DNA, read in part, is TGTGCCAGCAGTTACTCCGGGGGTCCGGGTGAG. Translating gives CASSYSGGPGE. The full CDR3 protein is CASSYSGGPGEQFF.

To note about this clone: The read comes to an end 3 residues before the CDR3 does, leaving the germline J gene to fill in the end. V gene TRBV7-3 combines with J gene TRBJ2-5; perhaps TRBD1 as D (6 bases). The V gene's germline CDR1 is SGHTA and CDR2 FQGTGA. The V end was cut by 0 bases, the J end by 6 bases, with 14 bases between. The CDR3 is 15 amino acids. The covered CDR3 bases are TGTGCCAGCAGCTTAACCACAGGGACATCGCAGACC. This gives the protein CASSLTTGTSQT. The whole CDR3 sequence reads CASSLTTGTSQTQYF.

As to this clone: The CDR3 end falls 3 residues outside the read, so it is completed with the germline J gene. The chain joins TRBV6-1 to TRBJ1-5; D might be TRBD1 (5 bases). Germline V lookup: CDR1 MNHNS, CDR2 SASEGT. The germline V and J ends were trimmed by 2 bases and 5 bases, with 13 bases remaining between them. The CDR3 covers 15 residues. The CDR3 DNA, read in part, is TGTGCCAGCAGTGAACTGGGCAGGGATGATCAGCCC. Translated, it gives CASSELGRDDQP. The complete CDR3 sequence is CASSELGRDDQPQHF.

As to this clone: The read gets to within 3 residues of the CDR3 end, and the germline J gene fills in the rest. J is TRBJ2-5 and V is TRBV5-1, with D possibly matching TRBD1 (7 bases). V was cut by 4 bases and J by 5 bases, with 21 bases left in between. Germline lookup yields CDR1 SGHRS and CDR2 YFSETQ. CDR3 size: 16 residues. The part of the CDR3 DNA that was read is TGCGCCAGCAGCATCGGCTGGACAGGAGGGAAGGAGACC. This encodes CASSIGWTGGKET. Given in full, the CDR3 is CASSIGWTGGKETQYF.

This clone has only a few counts. The read finishes 3 residues shy of the CDR3 end, and the germline J gene is used to complete it. This chain connects TRBV19 to TRBJ2-2; TRBD2 aligns across 11 bases. The CDR3 has 18 residues. The V and J ends lost 3 bases and 3 bases, in that order; junction bases with no gene match: 9. Germline CDR1 is LNHDA and CDR2 is SQIVND (reference sequence). The part of the CDR3 DNA that was read is TGTGCCAGTAGTATCAGGCTAGCGGGGGGACTCGACACCGGGGAG. Amino acid sequence: CASSIRLAGGLDTGE. The whole CDR3 sequence reads CASSIRLAGGLDTGELFF. Full variable domain (outside the CDR3, taken from reference TRBV19 and TRBJ2-2): DGGITQSPKYLFRKEGQNVTLSCEQNLNHDAMYWYRQDPGQGLRLIYYSQIVNDFQKGDIAEGYSVSREKKESFPLTVTSAQKNPTAFYLCASSIRLAGGLDTGELFFGEGSRLTVL.

This clone was seen a handful of times. The read is 3 residues too short to cover the CDR3 end, so that end is filled in from the germline J gene. The chain carries TRBV11-2 and TRBJ2-5; 7 bases agree with TRBD2. CDR1 is SGHAT, CDR2 FQNNGV, per germline. The CDR3 is made up of 14 amino acids. J lost 7 bases, V lost 0 bases, and 5 bases had no gene match. The CDR3 loop is CASSLEVGRGTQYF. Partial CDR3 DNA: TGTGCCAGCAGCTTAGAAGTGGGGAGGGGGACC.

On this clone: The read falls 3 residues short of the CDR3 end, and the missing part is taken from the germline J gene. The chain joins TRBV19 to TRBJ1-5; TRBD1 might be the D (6 bases). Deletions cut 5 bases from V and 6 bases from J, with 17 bases between. This CDR3 has 15 residues. The germline V gene has CDR1 LNHDA and CDR2 SQIVND (reference sequence). CDR3 region: CASSWDTQSSQPQHF. The DNA read from the CDR3 is TGTGCCAGTAGTTGGGACACACAATCCAGTCAGCCC.

This clone was seen at least ten times. The read ends 3 residues early relative to the CDR3; the germline J gene fills the gap. The rearrangement links TRBV6-2 or TRBV6-3 to TRBJ2-1, with 10 positions matching TRBD2. V was clipped by 3 bases and J by 7 bases; unmatched bases: 6. The CDR3 length is 15 residues. Germline lookup yields CDR1 MNHEY and CDR2 SVGEGT. CDR3 sequence: CASSYQAGGMNEQFF. Incomplete CDR3 DNA: TGTGCCAGCAGTTATCAAGCGGGGGGGATGAATGAG.

Notes on this clone: The read terminates 3 residues ahead of where the CDR3 ends, so the germline J gene completes it. The chain carries TRBV7-2 and TRBJ2-3, with 9 bases that match TRBD2. The CDR3 is 14 residues long. Looked up from germline, CDR1 is SGHTA and CDR2 is FQGNSA. V trimming: 5 bases; J trimming: 5 bases; junction bases outside the gene matches: 5. The CDR3 spells CASSPRSGRDTQYF. CDR3 bases read: TGTGCCAGCAGCCCACGTAGCGGGAGAGATACG.

This clone occurred many times. The read falls 3 residues short of the CDR3 end, and the missing part is taken from the germline J gene. The J gene is TRBJ1-2, the V gene TRBV6-2 or TRBV6-3, with D possibly TRBD1 on 5 matching bases. V was shortened by 2 bases and J by 1 base, with 14 bases between the two germline ends. The CDR3 spans 16 residues. Germline CDR1 MNHEY, CDR2 SVGEGT. The CDR3 reads CASSYGAGDGNYGYTF. The DNA read from the CDR3 is TGTGCCAGCAGTTACGGGGCAGGAGATGGTAACTATGGC.

About this clone: Read sequence stops 3 residues before the CDR3 end, and the germline J gene provides the missing end. The V gene is TRBV2, the J gene TRBJ1-4, with D hard to call. The germline V and J ends were trimmed by 11 bases and 7 bases, with 17 bases remaining between them. The V gene's germline CDR1 is SNHLY and CDR2 FYNNEI. The CDR3 loop spans 13 amino acids. CDR3 DNA, as far as it was read: TGTGCCGGCTTTGAGCGGCGGGGTGAAAAA. Translating it yields CAGFERRGEK. The whole CDR3 region reads CAGFERRGEKLFF.

Details on this clone: The read terminates 3 residues before the CDR3 end, so the remaining end is supplied by the germline J gene. The chain joins TRBV6-2 or TRBV6-3 to TRBJ1-5; D not certain. Germline-derived CDR1 and CDR2 are MNHEY and SVGEGT. V dropped 2 bases and J dropped 6 bases, with 14 bases sitting between them. CDR3 length: 15 amino acids. CDR3 protein: CASSYLGGLGQPQHF. The sequenced CDR3 bases are TGTGCCAGCAGTTACCTCGGAGGGTTGGGTCAGCCC.

This clone was recorded a few times. The read is 3 residues too short to cover the CDR3 end, so that end is filled in from the germline J gene. The rearrangement joins TRBV7-9 to TRBJ2-7; 9 bases agree with TRBD1. Looked up from germline, CDR1 is SEHNR and CDR2 is FQNEAQ (reference sequence). The CDR3 is 15 residues long. V shed 5 bases and J 3 bases; nucleotides not matched to a gene: 8. CDR3 bases read: TGTGCCAGCAGCACGAACCGGGACAGGGTCTACGAG. As protein: CASSTNRDRVYE. The full CDR3 is CASSTNRDRVYEQYF.

To note about this clone: Coverage ceases 3 residues before the CDR3 finishes, and the germline J gene fills in the end. The V gene is TRBV7-6, the J gene TRBJ2-7, with 8 bases matching TRBD2. V dropped 5 bases and J dropped 5; count of bases not matched to a gene: 11. CDR1 and CDR2 (germline): SGHVS, FNYEAQ. There are 15 residues in the CDR3. CDR3 residues: CASSLTTGRGDEQYF. CDR3 bases read: TGTGCCAGCAGCCTAACGACTGGGCGGGGGGACGAG.

This clone was observed a handful of times. The CDR3 end lies 3 residues beyond the end of the read and is filled in from the germline J gene. The V and J genes are TRBV7-3 and TRBJ2-3, with D maybe TRBD1 (5 bases). The CDR3 has 14 amino acids. Germline-derived CDR1 and CDR2 are SGHTA and FQGTGA. Trimming stripped 2 bases from V and 4 bases from J, with 10 bases between. Incomplete CDR3 DNA: TGTGCCAGCAGCTTAGACAGAACCGCAGATACG. Translated, it gives CASSLDRTADT. The CDR3 reads in full as CASSLDRTADTQYF.

This clone was picked up a small number of times. Coverage ceases 3 residues before the CDR3 finishes, and the germline J gene fills in the end. V gene TRBV29-1 combines with J gene TRBJ1-2; D unresolved. Germline V gene sequence: CDR1 SQVTM, CDR2 ANQGSEA. V was cut by 1 base and J by 2 bases, with 8 bases left in between. The CDR3 sequence is 13 residues long. The CDR3 loop is CSVEGPGNYGYTF. The CDR3 bases that were read are TGCAGCGTTGAAGGCCCGGGGAACTATGGC.

This clone was recorded at least ten times. Read sequence stops 3 residues before the CDR3 end, and the germline J gene provides the missing end. The chain uses TRBV7-9 and TRBJ2-3; D not resolved. Per the germline V gene, CDR1 is SEHNR and CDR2 is FQNEAQ (reference sequence). The CDR3 covers 15 residues. V was clipped by 5 bases and J by 4 bases, with 16 bases between them. CDR3: CASSPINSVADTQYF. The part of the CDR3 DNA that was read is TGTGCCAGCAGCCCCATTAACTCCGTCGCAGATACG.

This clone was counted many times. The CDR3 goes on 3 residues after the read ends, and that part is filled in from the germline J gene. V is TRBV6-2 or TRBV6-3 and J is TRBJ2-1; TRBD2 matches 7 bases. CDR3 length: 13 residues. Germline CDR1 reads MNHEY; CDR2 reads SVGEGT. V was clipped by 6 bases and J by 6 bases; unmatched bases: 5. The CDR3 loop is CASRASGLNEQFF. The sequenced part of the CDR3 DNA is TGTGCCAGCAGGGCTAGCGGCCTCAATGAG.